This T cell receptor beta chain was profiled in a study of molecular identifiers for immune sequencing clone quantification. This clonotype has ten or more counts. Its antigen is not identified. The authors sorted naive CD8 T cells as CD8+CD4-CCR7+CD45RA+. General study findings and limits: Clones above 20 RNA copies contained over 99% of effector molecules and under 1% of naive molecules. With a barcode shared among identical TCR molecules, highly expanded clone sizes could be underestimated.

Previously described methods and listed TCR primers were used for bulk TCR libraries. TCRdb reprocessed the PCR reads via MiXCR and lists one record per CDR3 protein. The sample has more than 250,000 distinct CDR3 sequences, 20% to 25% seen once. The sequence was obtained from a human donor in good health. Some libraries in this study had Jurkat cell RNA spiked in. Sequencing was performed on naive CD8+ T cells from blood, with Jurkat cell RNA spiked in. The subset was: FACS-sorted CD8+CD4-CCR7+CD45RA+ naive T cells.

CDR3 bases: TGTGCCAGCAGTGAATATGGGAGCGGTGGCACTGAAGCTTTCTTT. This sequence encodes CASSEYGSGGTEAFF. The chain is built from TRBV2 and TRBJ1-1; D not certain. The germline V gene has CDR1 SNHLY and CDR2 FYNNEI. Between the trimmed V and J ends, which lost 2 bases and 4 bases, there was a span of 14 bases. The CDR3 has 15 residues.